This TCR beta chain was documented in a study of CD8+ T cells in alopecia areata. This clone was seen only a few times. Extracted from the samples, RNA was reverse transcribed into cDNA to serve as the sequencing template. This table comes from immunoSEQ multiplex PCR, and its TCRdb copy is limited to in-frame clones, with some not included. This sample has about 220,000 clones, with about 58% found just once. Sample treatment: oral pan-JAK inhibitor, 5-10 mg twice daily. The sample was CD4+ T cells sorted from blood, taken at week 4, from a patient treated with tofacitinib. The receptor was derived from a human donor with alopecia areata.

CDR3: CASSPYIGHEAFF. Here the CDR3 DNA reads TGTGCCAGTAGCCCTTATATTGGCCACGAAGCTTTCTTT. The chain employs TRBV19 and TRBJ1-1; no clear D gene. Germline V gives CDR1 LNHDA, CDR2 SQIVND (reference sequence). The length of the CDR3 is 13 residues. Trimming left V 6 bases short and J 8 bases short, with 16 bases between.